This record looks at one T cell receptor (beta chain) sequence and its context. Its antigen is undetermined. The junction and the germline gene differ at one end; a read error may be behind it. Genomic DNA templated the TCR beta VDJ and CDR3 profiling. MiXCR, run by TCRdb on the reads, gives a single entry per CDR3 protein. The table lists about 160,000 distinct CDR3 sequences, 65% to 75% of them singletons. The data stem from a study of CD8+CD57+ T cells in acquired aplastic anemia. Study-level background: Across the sorted CD4+ and CD8+ cells, DNA amounts averaged 3.2 ug.

Patients selected for sequencing had displayed CD8+CD57+ cell expansion by flow cytometry. The cohort consisted entirely of patients having severe acquired aplastic anemia. Patients had not yet gotten any therapy when their blood was taken for sampling. Study observations and caveats: Patients shared 25 to 30 CD8+ CDR3 sequences with controls.

Germline-derived CDR1 and CDR2 are SSHAT and FNYEAQ (reference sequence). This CDR3 is built from 17 residues. The sequence derives from a human donor with aplastic anemia. What was sequenced was sorted CD4+, CD8+, or CD8+CD57+ T cells (not recorded which) from PBMCs. The rearrangement uses TRBV7-7 and TRBJ2-2; tentative D call: TRBD1 (6 bases). The CDR3 DNA follows: TGTGCTAGCAGCCCCGACAGGTTCCACAAGAACACCGGGGAGCTGTTTTTT. Encoded protein: CASSPDRFHKNTGELFF. The full variable domain, completed using reference TRBV7-7 and TRBJ2-2, is GAGVSQSPRYKVTKRGQDVTLRCDPISSHATLYWYQQALGQGPEFLTYFNYEAQPDKSGLPSDRFSAERPEGSISTLTIQRTEQRDSAMYRCASSPDRFHKNTGELFFGEGSRLTVL.